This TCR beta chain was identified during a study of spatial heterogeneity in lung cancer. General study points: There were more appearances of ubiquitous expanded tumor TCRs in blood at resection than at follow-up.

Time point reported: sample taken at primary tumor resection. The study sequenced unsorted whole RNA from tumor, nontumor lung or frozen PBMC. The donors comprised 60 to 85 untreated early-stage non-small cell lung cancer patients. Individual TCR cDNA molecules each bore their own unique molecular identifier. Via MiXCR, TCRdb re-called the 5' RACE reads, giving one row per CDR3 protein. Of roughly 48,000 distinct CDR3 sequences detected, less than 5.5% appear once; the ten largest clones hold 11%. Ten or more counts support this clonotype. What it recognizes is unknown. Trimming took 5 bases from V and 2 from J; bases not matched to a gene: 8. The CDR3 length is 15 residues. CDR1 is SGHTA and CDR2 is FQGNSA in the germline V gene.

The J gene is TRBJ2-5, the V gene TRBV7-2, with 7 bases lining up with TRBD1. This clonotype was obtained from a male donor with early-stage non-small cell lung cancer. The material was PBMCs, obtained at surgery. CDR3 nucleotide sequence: TGTGCCAGCAGCGAAGGGACAGTTCTTCAAGAGACCCAGTACTTC. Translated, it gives CASSEGTVLQETQYF.